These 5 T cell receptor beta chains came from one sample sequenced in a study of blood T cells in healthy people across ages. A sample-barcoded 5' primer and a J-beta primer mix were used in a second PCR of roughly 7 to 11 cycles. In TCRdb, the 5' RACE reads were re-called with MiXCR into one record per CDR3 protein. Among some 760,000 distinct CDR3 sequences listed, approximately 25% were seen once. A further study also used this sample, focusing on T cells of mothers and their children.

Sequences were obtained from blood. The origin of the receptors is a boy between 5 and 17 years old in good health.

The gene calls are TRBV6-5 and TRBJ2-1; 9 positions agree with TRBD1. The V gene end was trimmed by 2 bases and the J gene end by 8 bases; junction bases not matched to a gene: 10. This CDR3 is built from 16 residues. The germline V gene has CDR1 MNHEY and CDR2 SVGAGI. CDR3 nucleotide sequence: TGTGCCAGCAGTTACAGCCGGGACAGGGTAGTCGATGAGCAGTTCTTC. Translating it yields CASSYSRDRVVDEQFF.

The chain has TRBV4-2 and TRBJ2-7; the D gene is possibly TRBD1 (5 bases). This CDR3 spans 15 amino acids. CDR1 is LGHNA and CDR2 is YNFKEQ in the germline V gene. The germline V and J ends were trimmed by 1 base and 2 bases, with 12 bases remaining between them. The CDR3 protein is CASSQGQISAYEQYF. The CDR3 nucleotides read TGTGCCAGCAGCCAAGGACAGATCTCAGCCTACGAGCAGTACTTC.

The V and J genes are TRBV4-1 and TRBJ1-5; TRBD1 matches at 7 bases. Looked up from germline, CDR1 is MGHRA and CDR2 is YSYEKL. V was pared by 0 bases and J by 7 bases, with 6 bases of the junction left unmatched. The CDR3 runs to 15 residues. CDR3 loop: CASSQEDRAGQPQHF. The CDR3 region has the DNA TGCGCCAGCAGCCAAGAAGACAGGGCAGGCCAGCCCCAGCATTTT.

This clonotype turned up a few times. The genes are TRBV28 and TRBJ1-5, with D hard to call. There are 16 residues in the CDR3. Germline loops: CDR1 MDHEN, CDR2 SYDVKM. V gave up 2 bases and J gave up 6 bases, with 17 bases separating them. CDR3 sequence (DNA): TGTGCCAGCAGTTTAAGGTCAGGTGTGTCAGGTCAGCCCCAGCATTTT. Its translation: CASSLRSGVSGQPQHF.

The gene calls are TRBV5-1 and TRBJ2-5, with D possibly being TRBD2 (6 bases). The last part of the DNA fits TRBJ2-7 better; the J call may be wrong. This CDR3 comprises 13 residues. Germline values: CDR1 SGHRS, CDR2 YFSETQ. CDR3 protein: CASSWGLSYEQYF. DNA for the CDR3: TGCGCCAGCAGCTGGGGACTTTCCTACGAGCAGTACTTC.